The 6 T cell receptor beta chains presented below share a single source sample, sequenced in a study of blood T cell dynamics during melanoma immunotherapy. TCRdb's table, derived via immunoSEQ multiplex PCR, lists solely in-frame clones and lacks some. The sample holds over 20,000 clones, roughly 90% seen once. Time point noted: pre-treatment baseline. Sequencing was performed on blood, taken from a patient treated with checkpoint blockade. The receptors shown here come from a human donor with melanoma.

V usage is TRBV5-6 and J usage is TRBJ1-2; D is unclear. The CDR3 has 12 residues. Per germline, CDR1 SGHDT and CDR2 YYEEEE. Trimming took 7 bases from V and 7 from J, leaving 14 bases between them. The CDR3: CASRSLRGGYTF. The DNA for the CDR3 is TGTGCCAGCCGCTCCTTACGGGGTGGCTACACCTTC.

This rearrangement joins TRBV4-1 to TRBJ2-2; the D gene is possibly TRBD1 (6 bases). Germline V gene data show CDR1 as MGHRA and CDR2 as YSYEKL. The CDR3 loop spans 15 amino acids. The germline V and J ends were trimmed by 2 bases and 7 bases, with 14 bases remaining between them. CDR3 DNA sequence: TGCGCCAGCAGCCAACCTCTCAGGGGATTCGGGGAGCTGTTTTTT. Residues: CASSQPLRGFGELFF.

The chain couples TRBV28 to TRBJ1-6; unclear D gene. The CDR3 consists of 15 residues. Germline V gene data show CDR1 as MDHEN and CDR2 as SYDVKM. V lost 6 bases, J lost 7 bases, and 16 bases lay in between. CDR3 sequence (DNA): TGTGCCAGCAGAAGGACGGGCGAGAACAATTCACCCCTCCACTTT. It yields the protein CASRRTGENNSPLHF.

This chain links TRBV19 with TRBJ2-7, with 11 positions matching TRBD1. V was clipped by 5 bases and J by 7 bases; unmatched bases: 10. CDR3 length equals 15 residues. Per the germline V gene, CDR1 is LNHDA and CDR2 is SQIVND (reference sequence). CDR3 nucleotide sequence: TGTGCCAGTAGTCAAGTCGGACAGGGGGCGGGGGAGCAGTACTTC. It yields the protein CASSQVGQGAGEQYF.

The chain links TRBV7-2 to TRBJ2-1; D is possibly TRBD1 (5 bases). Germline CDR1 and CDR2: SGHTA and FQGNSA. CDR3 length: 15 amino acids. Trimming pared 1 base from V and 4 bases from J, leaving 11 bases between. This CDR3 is CASSLVGVAYNEQFF. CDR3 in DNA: TGTGCCAGCAGCTTAGTAGGGGTTGCGTACAATGAGCAGTTCTTC.

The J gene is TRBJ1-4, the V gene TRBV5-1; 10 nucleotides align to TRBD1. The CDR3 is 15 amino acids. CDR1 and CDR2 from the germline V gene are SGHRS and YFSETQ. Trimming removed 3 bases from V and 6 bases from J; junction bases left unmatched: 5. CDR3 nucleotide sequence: TGCGCCAGCAGCTCCGCCGGGACAGGGGATGAAAAACTGTTTTTT. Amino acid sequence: CASSSAGTGDEKLFF. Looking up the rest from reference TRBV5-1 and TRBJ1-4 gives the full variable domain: KAGVTQTPRYLIKTRGQQVTLSCSPISGHRSVSWYQQTPGQGLQFLFEYFSETQRNKGNFPGRFSGRQFSNSRSEMNVSTLELGDSALYLCASSSAGTGDEKLFFGSGTQLSVL.